These 25 T cell receptor beta chains were sequenced from one sample in a study of shared clonotypes between healthy human individuals. Measured with immunoSEQ multiplex PCR; TCRdb has only the in-frame clones, and not every one. The data hold approximately 1.5 million clones, with roughly 98.5% observed a single time. Sequences were obtained from naive CD4+ T cells sorted from blood. Subset meaning: CD45RA+ positively selected. These receptors came from a man between 25 and 39 years old in good health.

Only one count was recorded for this clone. The chain combines TRBV19 with TRBJ2-2, with 7 bases fitting TRBD1. Losses at the gene ends were 6 bases for V and 3 bases for J; bases not matched to a gene: 7. The CDR3 contains 15 residues. Germline CDR1 and CDR2: LNHDA and SQIVND (reference sequence). The CDR3 coding sequence is TGTGCCAGTAGGGTGAGACAGGGAGACACCGGGGAGCTGTTTTTT. Its protein is CASRVRQGDTGELFF. The whole variable domain, remainder taken from reference TRBV19 and TRBJ2-2, is DGGITQSPKYLFRKEGQNVTLSCEQNLNHDAMYWYRQDPGQGLRLIYYSQIVNDFQKGDIAEGYSVSREKKESFPLTVTSAQKNPTAFYLCASRVRQGDTGELFFGEGSRLTVL.

The V call is TRBV5-1, the J call TRBJ2-5; maybe TRBD2 (5 bases). This CDR3 spans 15 amino acids. From germline, CDR1 is SGHRS and CDR2 YFSETQ. Trimming cost V 4 bases and J 0 bases, with 13 bases left between them. As DNA, the CDR3 is TGCGCCAGCAGCCCCCGCGGGCAGAACCAAGAGACCCAGTACTTC. Translating it yields CASSPRGQNQETQYF.

The rearrangement uses TRBV28 and TRBJ2-7; 11 positions agree with TRBD2. The CDR3 contains 14 residues. Germline CDR1 MDHEN, CDR2 SYDVKM. Trimming removed 6 bases from V and 6 bases from J; junction bases left unmatched: 7. The CDR3 loop reads CASSLRLAGPEQYF. CDR3 nucleotide sequence: TGTGCCAGCAGCCTGAGACTAGCGGGACCCGAGCAGTACTTC.

This clone appeared once. The rearrangement links TRBV28 to TRBJ1-2; D remains unclear. V was clipped by 7 bases and J by 0 bases, with 12 bases between them. Germline-derived CDR1 and CDR2 are MDHEN and SYDVKM. This CDR3 region has 14 residues. In nucleotides, the CDR3 is TGTGCCAGCAAGCAGCAGTTAGCTAACTATGGCTACACCTTC. Translating gives CASKQQLANYGYTF.

The CDR3, as DNA: TGTGCCTGGAGTACTGGACTCGCAGGGGTGTACACCGGGGAGCTGTTTTTT. Protein product: CAWSTGLAGVYTGELFF. The chain combines TRBV30 with TRBJ2-2; perhaps TRBD1 as D (6 bases). Trimming shortened V by 2 bases and J by 3 bases, and 19 bases separated the two germline ends. Per germline, CDR1 GTSNPN and CDR2 SVGIG (reference sequence). The CDR3 runs to 17 residues.

The chain links TRBV4-3 to TRBJ1-2; possible D gene TRBD1, 5 bases. V was shortened by 1 base and J by 7 bases, with 13 bases between the two germline ends. The CDR3 loop spans 14 amino acids. Germline CDR1 LGHNA, CDR2 YSLEER. CDR3 nucleotides: TGCGCCAGCAGCCAAGGGAGCGGTGGGGGTGGCTACACCTTC. It is translated as CASSQGSGGGGYTF.

The chain links TRBV27 to TRBJ2-2; tentative D call: TRBD2 (5 bases). Germline CDR1 reads MNHEY; CDR2 reads SMNVEV (reference sequence). The V end was cut by 2 bases, the J end by 4 bases, with 17 bases between. The CDR3 is made up of 17 amino acids. CDR3 coding DNA: TGTGCCAGCAGTTTAGTTCACAGAACCGGGGTCACCGGGGAGCTGTTTTTT. Translation gives CASSLVHRTGVTGELFF.

V usage is TRBV5-1 and J usage is TRBJ2-7; D possibly corresponds to TRBD2 (6 bases). Germline loops: CDR1 SGHRS, CDR2 YFSETQ. Trimming took 0 bases from V and 3 from J, leaving 13 bases between them. CDR3 size: 15 residues. The CDR3 DNA follows: TGCGCCAGCAGCTTGGTTTGGGGGGACTTCTACGAGCAGTACTTC. This gives the protein CASSLVWGDFYEQYF.

J is TRBJ1-2 and V is TRBV19; 11 positions agree with TRBD1. The CDR3 length is 17 residues. J lost 2 bases, V lost 5 bases, and 10 bases had no gene match. Germline CDR1 LNHDA, CDR2 SQIVND (reference sequence). The CDR3 is CASSPRTGGDLNYGYTF. CDR3 nucleotide sequence: TGTGCCAGTAGTCCCCGGACAGGGGGCGATCTCAACTATGGCTACACCTTC.

The chain employs TRBV19 and TRBJ2-3; possible D gene TRBD1, 5 bases. Deletions cut 9 bases from V and 0 bases from J, with 16 bases between. Germline CDR1 LNHDA, CDR2 SQIVND (reference sequence). The CDR3 is 15 amino acids. The CDR3 loop is CASRRPGFSTDTQYF. The CDR3 DNA is TGTGCCAGCCGACGGCCAGGGTTCAGCACAGATACGCAGTATTTT.

The chain joins TRBV6-5 to TRBJ2-3, with D unresolved. V was trimmed by 7 bases and J by 0 bases, leaving 11 bases between them. Germline loops: CDR1 MNHEY, CDR2 SVGAGI. This CDR3 region has 14 residues. The CDR3 region is CASTTRGSTDTQYF. DNA of the CDR3: TGTGCCAGCACTACGCGCGGAAGCACAGATACGCAGTATTTT.

The V and J genes are TRBV7-9 and TRBJ2-1; tentatively, D is TRBD1 (5 bases). Germline CDR1 is SEHNR and CDR2 is FQNEAQ (reference sequence). The V and J ends lost 2 bases and 8 bases respectively, with 16 bases between them. The CDR3 spans 15 residues. CDR3 DNA sequence: TGTGCCAGCAGCTTAAGGGGTAATTCAGCCGATGAGCAGTTCTTC. It translates to CASSLRGNSADEQFF.

The chain has TRBV7-6 and TRBJ2-7; 7 bases map to TRBD1. The germline CDR1 and CDR2 sequences are SGHVS and FNYEAQ. With V trimmed by 1 base and J by 3 bases, 9 bases remained unmatched. The CDR3 spans 16 residues. The CDR3 bases are TGTGCCAGCAGCTTAGACAGGGGTTGGTCCGACTACGAGCAGTACTTC. Its translation: CASSLDRGWSDYEQYF.

The chain links TRBV11-2 to TRBJ1-3; the D gene is possibly TRBD1 (5 bases). The germline V gene has CDR1 SGHAT and CDR2 FQNNGV. Between the trimmed V and J ends, which lost 1 base and 7 bases, there was a span of 8 bases. The CDR3 has 13 residues. CDR3 loop: CASSLAGLNTIYF. The CDR3 DNA is TGTGCCAGCAGCTTAGCAGGGTTGAACACCATATATTTT.

The rearrangement links TRBV6-6 to TRBJ2-7, with TRBD2 matching over 7 bases. Germline values: CDR1 MNHNY, CDR2 SVGAGI (reference sequence). The V segment lost 8 bases and the J segment 12 bases; nucleotides outside the gene matches: 10. CDR3 length equals 11 residues. The chain's CDR3 is CASGLGGSVYF. Here the CDR3 DNA reads TGTGCCAGCGGCCTCGGGGGGAGTGTGTACTTC.

This chain links TRBV28 with TRBJ2-1, with D perhaps TRBD1 (6 bases). The germline V and J ends were trimmed by 4 bases and 8 bases, with 6 bases remaining between them. The CDR3 is 11 amino acids. From germline, CDR1 is MDHEN and CDR2 SYDVKM. DNA for the CDR3: TGTGCCAGCAGTTCAGGGGATGAGCAGTTCTTC. Protein product: CASSSGDEQFF. Complete variable domain (other parts from reference TRBV28 and TRBJ2-1): DVKVTQSSRYLVKRTGEKVFLECVQDMDHENMFWYRQDPGLGLRLIYFSYDVKMKEKGDIPEGYSVSREKKERFSLILESASTNQTSMYLCASSSGDEQFFGPGTRLTVL.

The CDR3 region has the DNA TGTGCCAGCAGCTACCGGACTAGCGCCTACAATGAGCAGTTCTTC. Translating it yields CASSYRTSAYNEQFF. The chain has TRBV11-2 and TRBJ2-1; 9 nucleotides match TRBD2. V dropped 4 bases and J dropped 2; count of bases not matched to a gene: 3. There are 15 residues in the CDR3. Germline V CDR1 and CDR2: SGHAT, FQNNGV.

This chain's CDR3 is CASSKAQGLAGDEQFF. CDR3 sequence (DNA): TGTGCCAGTAGTAAGGCCCAGGGACTAGCGGGAGACGAGCAGTTCTTC. The V call is TRBV19, the J call TRBJ2-1; TRBD2 aligns across 14 bases. The junction had 9 bases not matched to a gene; V was cut back by 4 bases and J by 10 bases. CDR3 length: 16 residues. Germline V gives CDR1 LNHDA, CDR2 SQIVND (reference sequence).

The chain has TRBV27 and TRBJ2-7; no firm D call. The germline gives CDR1 MNHEY, CDR2 SMNVEV (reference sequence). Trimming took 5 bases from V and 7 from J, leaving 27 bases between them. The CDR3 contains 17 residues. Here the CDR3 DNA reads TGTGCCAGCAGTCCTCTAGGATCTAGGCTATCCCGTATGGAGCAGTACTTC. This gives the protein CASSPLGSRLSRMEQYF.

The gene calls are TRBV29-1 and TRBJ1-3; TRBD1 might be the D (6 bases). The CDR3 totals 20 residues. Trimming left V 6 bases short and J 2 bases short, with 32 bases between. Per germline, CDR1 SQVTM and CDR2 ANQGSEA. For the CDR3, the DNA is TGCAGCGTCGGGGGGGGCCAGCACTGGGATGGTTCGTCAACTGGAAACACCATATATTTT. Protein product: CSVGGGQHWDGSSTGNTIYF.

The rearrangement joins TRBV2 to TRBJ2-7; D is unclear. Trimming removed 3 bases from V and 4 bases from J, with 13 bases in between. Germline V gene lookup returns CDR1 SNHLY and CDR2 FYNNEI. This CDR3 comprises 14 residues. CDR3 DNA sequence: TGTGCCAGCAGTGAGGACGGGCAGTTTTACGAGCAGTACTTC. Translated, it gives CASSEDGQFYEQYF.

The CDR3 DNA is TGTGCCAGCAGCGCAATACAGGGGAAGGGCTACACCTTC. Translated, it gives CASSAIQGKGYTF. J is TRBJ1-2 and V is TRBV9; 7 bases match TRBD1. CDR1 is SGDLS, CDR2 YYNGEE, per germline. With 3 bases clipped from V and 8 bases from J, the junction kept 7 bases outside the gene matches. The length of the CDR3 is 13 residues.

The chain carries TRBV27 and TRBJ2-7; a weak D match, TRBD2 (6 bases). CDR1 and CDR2 (germline): MNHEY, SMNVEV (reference sequence). With 3 bases removed from V and 2 bases from J, the gap between germline ends came to 14 bases. The CDR3 length is 15 residues. CDR3 amino acids: CASSLRFGGTYEQYF. The CDR3 bases are TGTGCCAGCAGTTTGAGGTTTGGGGGGACCTACGAGCAGTACTTC.

In the case of this clone: The sample contains more than one DNA sequence encoding this CDR3. V usage is TRBV15 and J usage is TRBJ2-7; D gene uncertain. Germline V CDR1 and CDR2: LNHNV, YYDKDF (reference sequence). Trimming stripped 0 bases from V and 2 bases from J, with 5 bases between. The CDR3 is 13 residues long. This chain's CDR3 is CATSRDLPYEQYF. The CDR3 region has the DNA TGTGCCACCAGCAGAGACCTACCCTACGAGCAGTACTTC.

V usage is TRBV10-3 and J usage is TRBJ2-5; D ambiguous. This CDR3 region has 11 residues. With 6 bases removed from V and 5 bases from J, the gap between germline ends came to 7 bases. Germline lookup yields CDR1 ENHRY and CDR2 SYGVKD. CDR3 residues: CAISQLETQYF. CDR3 in DNA: TGTGCCATCAGCCAATTGGAGACCCAGTACTTC.